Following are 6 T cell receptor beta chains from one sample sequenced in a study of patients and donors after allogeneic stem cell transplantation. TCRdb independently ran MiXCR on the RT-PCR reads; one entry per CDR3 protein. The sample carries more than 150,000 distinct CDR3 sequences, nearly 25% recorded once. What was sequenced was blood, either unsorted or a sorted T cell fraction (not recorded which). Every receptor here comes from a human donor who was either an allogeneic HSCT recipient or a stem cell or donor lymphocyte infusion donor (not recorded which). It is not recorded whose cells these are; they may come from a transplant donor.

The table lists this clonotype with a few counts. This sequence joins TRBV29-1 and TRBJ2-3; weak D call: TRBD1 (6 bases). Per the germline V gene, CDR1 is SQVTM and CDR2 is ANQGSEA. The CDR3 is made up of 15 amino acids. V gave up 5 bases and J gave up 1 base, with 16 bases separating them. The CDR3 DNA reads TGCAGCGTTCGACCCGACAGGTTAGGCACAGATACGCAGTATTTT. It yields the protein CSVRPDRLGTDTQYF.

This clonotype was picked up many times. Here the CDR3 reads CATSRDRANNSPLHF. The CDR3 nucleotides read TGTGCCACCAGCAGGGACAGGGCTAATAATTCACCCCTCCACTTT. The V and J genes are TRBV15 and TRBJ1-6; 8 bases are shared with TRBD1. Looked up from germline, CDR1 is LNHNV and CDR2 is YYDKDF (reference sequence). The CDR3 extends over 15 amino acids. Unmatched junction bases numbered 3, after V lost 3 bases and J lost 5 bases.

Here the CDR3 DNA reads TGCAGTGCTAGTATTACAGGGGGCAATCAGCCCCAGCATTTT. As protein: CSASITGGNQPQHF. V is TRBV20-1 and J is TRBJ1-5; 7 nucleotides agree with TRBD1. The CDR3 contains 14 residues. Trimming cost V 3 bases and J 2 bases; bases outside gene matches: 4. CDR1 and CDR2 (germline): DFQATT, SNEGSKA (reference sequence).

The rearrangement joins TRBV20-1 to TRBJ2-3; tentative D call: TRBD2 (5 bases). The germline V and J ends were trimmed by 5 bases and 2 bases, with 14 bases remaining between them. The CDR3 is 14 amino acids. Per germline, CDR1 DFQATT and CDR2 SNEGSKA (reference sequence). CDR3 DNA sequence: TGCAGTGCTCCTTACGGGAATTTCACAGATACGCAGTATTTT. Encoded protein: CSAPYGNFTDTQYF.

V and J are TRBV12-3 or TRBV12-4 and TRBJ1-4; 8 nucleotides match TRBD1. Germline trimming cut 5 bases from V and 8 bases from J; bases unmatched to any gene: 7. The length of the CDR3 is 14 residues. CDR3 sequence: CASSRTGLIEKLFF. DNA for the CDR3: TGTGCCAGCAGTAGGACAGGGCTTATCGAAAAACTGTTTTTT.

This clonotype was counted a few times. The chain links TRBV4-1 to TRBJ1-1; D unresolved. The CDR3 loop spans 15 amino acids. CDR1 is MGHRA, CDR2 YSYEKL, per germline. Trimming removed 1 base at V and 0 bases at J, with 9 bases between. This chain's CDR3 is CASSQAPGMNTEAFF. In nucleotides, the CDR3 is TGCGCCAGCAGCCAAGCCCCAGGCATGAACACTGAAGCTTTCTTT.